This T cell receptor (beta chain) was sequenced during a study of cytomegalovirus exposure and HLA in healthy donors. At the level of the study: Inside one of the first data releases sat about 85 million unique TCRs taken from HLA-typed donors. Among a few hundred genotyped donors, 65% to 90% fell in the Caucasian-associated ancestry cluster.

V gave up 4 bases and J gave up 4 bases; unmatched junction bases: 16. Germline CDR1 and CDR2: SGHRS and YFSETQ. This CDR3 has 18 amino acids. A word on this clone: The antigen is undetermined.

It was with 60 Vbeta and 13 Jbeta primers that the PCR ran. Authors' processing steps: About 11 million of the roughly 80 million unique TCR beta chains counted in a later analysis were shared. Profiled with immunoSEQ multiplex PCR; TCRdb holds only in-frame clones, not every one. V and J calls and clone size are those listed in that table; D and trimming were worked out from the DNA. The sample contains 210,000 or so clones, 78% of which appear only once. Study outcomes and limitations: V- and J-gene trimming in TCR beta was tied to a missense DCLRE1C variant by an analysis performed later.

The sequenced sample consisted of PBMCs. The V call is TRBV5-1, the J call TRBJ1-4; TRBD1 aligns across 7 bases. This sequence originates from a boy younger than 18 in good health and CMV-seronegative. CDR3 loop: CASSPLTTGLSYNEKLFF. In nucleotides, the CDR3 is TGCGCCAGCAGCCCCTTGACGACAGGGTTGAGCTATAATGAAAAACTGTTTTTT. Supplemented by reference TRBV5-1 and TRBJ1-4, the full variable domain reads KAGVTQTPRYLIKTRGQQVTLSCSPISGHRSVSWYQQTPGQGLQFLFEYFSETQRNKGNFPGRFSGRQFSNSRSEMNVSTLELGDSALYLCASSPLTTGLSYNEKLFFGSGTQLSVL.